The 30 T cell receptor beta chains given below trace back to one sample, sequenced in a study of blood T cell repertoires in COVID-19. Here immunoSEQ multiplex PCR was the method, and the copy in TCRdb shows in-frame clones only, minus some. The repertoire holds 75,000 to 85,000 clones, with about 85% as singletons. The sequencing sample was made of peripheral blood. These receptors all stem from a man aged 60 to 75 with COVID-19, enrolled during active disease.

The chain couples TRBV11-2 to TRBJ1-2, with D tentatively TRBD1 (5 bases). Trimming removed 4 bases at V and 3 bases at J, with 9 bases between. CDR3 length equals 13 residues. Germline V CDR1 and CDR2: SGHAT, FQNNGV. The CDR3 DNA reads TGTGCCAGCAGCTCTGAGACAGACTATGGCTACACCTTC. Protein: CASSSETDYGYTF.

The chain combines TRBV11-2 with TRBJ2-1; 8 nucleotides align to TRBD2. The junction had 16 bases not matched to a gene; V was cut back by 5 bases and J by 7 bases. The CDR3 is 17 amino acids. Germline-derived CDR1 and CDR2 are SGHAT and FQNNGV. CDR3 in amino acids: CASSPTSGTRGGNEQFF. The CDR3 DNA reads TGTGCCAGCAGCCCCACCTCCGGGACTAGGGGGGGGAATGAGCAGTTCTTC.

V and J are TRBV3-1 (or the pseudogene TRBV3-2) and TRBJ1-1; D possibly corresponds to TRBD1 (5 bases). The CDR3 consists of 15 residues. V was trimmed by 1 base and J by 1 base, leaving 10 bases between them. CDR1 is LGHDT, CDR2 YNNKEL, per germline (reference sequence). CDR3 in DNA: TGTGCCAGCAGCCAAGTTTCGACAGCGAACACTGAAGCTTTCTTT. It encodes CASSQVSTANTEAFF.

The chain recombines TRBV4-1 with TRBJ2-2; 13 nucleotides align to TRBD2. The trim removed 1 base at V and 4 bases at J, leaving 3 bases unmatched. Germline V lookup: CDR1 MGHRA, CDR2 YSYEKL. The CDR3 totals 17 residues. The CDR3 region is CASSQVTSGGATGELFF. The CDR3 coding sequence is TGCGCCAGCAGCCAAGTAACTAGCGGGGGGGCCACCGGGGAGCTGTTTTTT.

The V call is TRBV3-1 (or the pseudogene TRBV3-2), the J call TRBJ2-7, with D perhaps TRBD1 (5 bases). CDR1 is LGHDT and CDR2 is YNNKEL in the germline V gene (reference sequence). Trimming removed 5 bases from V and 4 bases from J, with 18 bases in between. This CDR3 region has 15 residues. CDR3 sequence: CASSDVRGSGYEQYF. CDR3 nucleotide sequence: TGTGCCAGCAGCGACGTAAGGGGTAGTGGATACGAGCAGTACTTC.

The chain recombines TRBV4-1 with TRBJ2-7; the match to TRBD1 covers 9 bases. There are 15 residues in the CDR3. CDR1 and CDR2 from the germline V gene are MGHRA and YSYEKL. V shed 3 bases and J 7 bases; nucleotides not matched to a gene: 10. CDR3 nucleotides: TGCGCCAGCAGCCAGGGGACAGGGATGCCTAGGGAGCAGTACTTC. It codes for CASSQGTGMPREQYF.

J is TRBJ1-2 and V is TRBV5-5, with 7 bases fitting TRBD1. Germline CDR1 is SGHKS and CDR2 is YYEKEE (reference sequence). This CDR3 has 14 amino acids. Unmatched junction bases numbered 7, after V lost 2 bases and J lost 6 bases. The CDR3: CASSLIDRVDGYTF. For the CDR3, the DNA is TGTGCCAGCAGCTTAATAGACAGGGTAGATGGCTACACCTTC.

The J gene is TRBJ1-4, the V gene TRBV7-9, with D uncertain. V gave up 8 bases and J gave up 2 bases, with 9 bases separating them. CDR1 and CDR2 from the germline V gene are SEHNR and FQNEAQ (reference sequence). The CDR3 loop spans 13 amino acids. The CDR3 protein is CASERGTNEKLFF. CDR3 nucleotide sequence: TGTGCCAGCGAGCGCGGTACTAATGAAAAACTGTTTTTT. The full variable domain, completed using reference TRBV7-9 and TRBJ1-4, is DTGVSQNPRHKITKRGQNVTFRCDPISEHNRLYWYRQTLGQGPEFLTYFQNEAQLEKSRLLSDRFSAERPKGSFSTLEIQRTEQGDSAMYLCASERGTNEKLFFGSGTQLSVL.

The V and J genes are TRBV7-9 and TRBJ2-3, with TRBD2 identical over 9 bases. The V and J ends lost 10 bases and 2 bases, in that order; junction bases with no gene match: 7. The germline V gene encodes CDR1 SEHNR and CDR2 FQNEAQ (reference sequence). The CDR3 has 14 residues. The CDR3 region is CAIQAGGITDTQYF. DNA for the CDR3: TGTGCCATCCAAGCGGGAGGAATCACAGATACGCAGTATTTT.

This clone has only a few counts. V usage is TRBV18 and J usage is TRBJ2-3; TRBD2 matches at 11 bases. This CDR3 contains 15 residues. Germline V CDR1 and CDR2: KGHSH, LQKENI. J gave up 1 base and V 4 bases, and 1 base lay outside the gene matches. CDR3 nucleotides: TGTGCCAGCTCACAGGGACTAGCGGGCACAGATACGCAGTATTTT. It translates to CASSQGLAGTDTQYF.

The CDR3 loop is CASSHGGNEQFF. The CDR3 DNA is TGTGCCAGCAGCCATGGGGGGAATGAGCAGTTCTTC. This chain connects TRBV7-9 to TRBJ2-1; D possibly corresponds to TRBD2 (6 bases). Germline CDR1 SEHNR, CDR2 FQNEAQ (reference sequence). This CDR3 has 12 amino acids. With 5 bases removed from V and 7 bases from J, the gap between germline ends came to 9 bases. Drawing the rest from reference TRBV7-9 and TRBJ2-1, the complete variable domain is DTGVSQNPRHKITKRGQNVTFRCDPISEHNRLYWYRQTLGQGPEFLTYFQNEAQLEKSRLLSDRFSAERPKGSFSTLEIQRTEQGDSAMYLCASSHGGNEQFFGPGTRLTVL.

This clone was observed once. V usage is TRBV9 and J usage is TRBJ2-3; 9 bases agree with TRBD2. There are 15 residues in the CDR3. V gave up 4 bases and J gave up 4 bases; unmatched junction bases: 7. Germline lookup yields CDR1 SGDLS and CDR2 YYNGEE. This CDR3 reads CASSPRTSVADTQYF. CDR3 DNA: TGTGCCAGCAGCCCACGGACTAGCGTGGCAGATACGCAGTATTTT.

The chain has TRBV10-1 and TRBJ1-2; D remains unclear. CDR1 is WNHNN and CDR2 is SYGVQD in the germline V gene (reference sequence). The length of the CDR3 is 12 residues. The germline V and J ends were trimmed by 3 bases and 8 bases, with 10 bases remaining between them. The CDR3 here is CASSDGGNGYTF. As DNA, the CDR3 is TGCGCCAGCAGTGATGGAGGGAACGGCTACACCTTC.

V gene TRBV30 combines with J gene TRBJ2-7; perhaps TRBD2 as D (6 bases). Germline CDR1 reads GTSNPN; CDR2 reads SVGIG (reference sequence). Trimming removed 0 bases from V and 11 bases from J, with 14 bases in between. The CDR3 consists of 12 residues. CDR3 sequence reads: CAWSVISRGKYF. CDR3 DNA: TGTGCCTGGAGTGTAATATCGCGGGGCAAGTACTTC.

The chain uses TRBV6-1 and TRBJ2-7; TRBD2 is a possible D gene (5 bases). V gave up 2 bases and J gave up 9 bases, with 20 bases separating them. This CDR3 is 15 amino acids long. Germline V lookup: CDR1 MNHNS, CDR2 SASEGT. CDR3 nucleotides: TGTGCCAGCAGTGAACTAGCCGCGATTTCGCGAGGGCAGTACTTC. Translated, it gives CASSELAAISRGQYF.

This clone was counted once. The chain is built from TRBV28 and TRBJ1-5; TRBD1 matches at 8 bases. This CDR3 is 14 amino acids long. Trimming at V came to 6 bases and at J to 2 bases, leaving 3 bases not matched to a gene. Germline V CDR1 and CDR2: MDHEN, SYDVKM. In DNA form, the CDR3 reads TGTGCCAGCAGGGGGGGACAGGGCAATCAGCCCCAGCATTTT. Translated, it gives CASRGGQGNQPQHF.

The chain uses TRBV9 and TRBJ2-1; weak D call: TRBD2 (6 bases). This CDR3 is 18 amino acids long. CDR1 is SGDLS, CDR2 YYNGEE, per germline. With 4 bases removed from V and 0 bases from J, the gap between germline ends came to 20 bases. The CDR3 DNA is TGTGCCAGCAGCCCTCCGCGGGGCCGGACGAGCTCCTACAATGAGCAGTTCTTC. Its protein product is CASSPPRGRTSSYNEQFF.

The rearrangement joins TRBV10-1 to TRBJ1-1; D unresolved. This CDR3 contains 13 residues. V shed 0 bases and J shed 10 bases, with 12 bases lying between them. The germline V gene encodes CDR1 WNHNN and CDR2 SYGVQD (reference sequence). Here the CDR3 DNA reads TGCGCCAGCAGTGAGTCGGTCGTGGAGTCAGCTTTCTTT. This encodes CASSESVVESAFF.

J is TRBJ1-4 and V is TRBV2; TRBD1 might be the D (5 bases). Trimming removed 5 bases at V and 0 bases at J, with 7 bases between. The germline V gene encodes CDR1 SNHLY and CDR2 FYNNEI. CDR3 length: 14 residues. CDR3 residues: CASSLDTTNEKLFF. CDR3 DNA: TGTGCCAGCAGTTTGGACACAACTAATGAAAAACTGTTTTTT.

V and J are TRBV30 and TRBJ1-2; 7 positions match TRBD1. Germline lookup yields CDR1 GTSNPN and CDR2 SVGIG (reference sequence). The V segment lost 2 bases and the J segment 4 bases; nucleotides outside the gene matches: 4. This CDR3 is 13 amino acids long. The CDR3, as DNA: TGTGCCTGGAGTACGGGACAGCTCTATGGCTACACCTTC. Translating gives CAWSTGQLYGYTF.

The J gene is TRBJ2-1, the V gene TRBV10-2; the match to TRBD2 covers 9 bases. The CDR3 sequence is 16 residues long. The junction had 10 bases not matched to a gene; V was cut back by 2 bases and J by 8 bases. Germline assignment: CDR1 WSHSY and CDR2 SAAADI. The CDR3 nucleotides read TGCGCCAGCAGTGAGCCTCTGGGGACTAGCACCGATGAGCAGTTCTTC. Protein: CASSEPLGTSTDEQFF.

The chain couples TRBV19 to TRBJ2-2; maybe TRBD2 (6 bases). V was trimmed by 0 bases and J by 7 bases, leaving 15 bases between them. Looked up from germline, CDR1 is LNHDA and CDR2 is SQIVND (reference sequence). The CDR3 loop spans 16 amino acids. CDR3 amino acids: CASSIDLGYGGGELFF. The CDR3 bases are TGTGCCAGTAGTATAGATTTAGGATACGGGGGCGGGGAGCTGTTTTTT.

The chain joins TRBV19 to TRBJ1-5, with D possibly TRBD1 on 6 matching bases. Germline CDR1 and CDR2: LNHDA and SQIVND (reference sequence). V was clipped by 6 bases and J by 3 bases, with 9 bases between them. The CDR3 loop spans 13 amino acids. The CDR3 sequence: CASSDRNNQPQHF. CDR3 DNA: TGTGCCAGTAGCGACAGGAACAATCAGCCCCAGCATTTT.

The chain recombines TRBV7-3 with TRBJ2-3, with 9 nucleotides matching TRBD2. The germline V gene has CDR1 SGHTA and CDR2 FQGTGA. The CDR3 covers 17 residues. V gave up 1 base and J gave up 0 bases; unmatched junction bases: 5. CDR3 bases: TGTGCCAGCAGCTTAAGCTTTAGCGGGGGCAGCACAGATACGCAGTATTTT. Protein: CASSLSFSGGSTDTQYF.

The chain has TRBV19 and TRBJ2-6; 7 bases fit TRBD1. CDR3 length: 16 amino acids. Looked up from germline, CDR1 is LNHDA and CDR2 is SQIVND (reference sequence). The trim removed 7 bases at V and 2 bases at J, leaving 8 bases unmatched. Here the CDR3 DNA reads TGTGCCAGTACCGGGACAGTTGGTACTGGGGCCAACGTCCTGACTTTC. It translates to CASTGTVGTGANVLTF.

This clone was seen only a few times. The chain recombines TRBV5-1 with TRBJ1-1, with D perhaps matching TRBD1 (6 bases). Germline V lookup: CDR1 SGHRS, CDR2 YFSETQ. V gave up 3 bases and J gave up 3 bases, with 15 bases separating them. CDR3 size: 15 residues. CDR3 nucleotide sequence: TGCGCCAGCAGCTATAAGGGGGGGCTGGACACTGAAGCTTTCTTT. Protein: CASSYKGGLDTEAFF.

The V and J genes are TRBV5-1 and TRBJ2-1; D perhaps matches TRBD2 (5 bases). This CDR3 region has 14 residues. The V end lost 0 bases, the J end lost 7 bases, and 11 bases lay between the germline ends. Per the germline V gene, CDR1 is SGHRS and CDR2 is YFSETQ. CDR3 sequence reads: CASSLVRAVNEQFF. In DNA, the CDR3 is TGCGCCAGCAGCTTGGTGAGGGCAGTTAATGAGCAGTTCTTC.

The table lists this clone with a count of one. The rearrangement joins TRBV9 to TRBJ2-5, with TRBD2 matching 9 bases. Germline V gives CDR1 SGDLS, CDR2 YYNGEE. This CDR3 comprises 15 residues. The V and J ends lost 4 bases and 4 bases, in that order; junction bases with no gene match: 8. CDR3 region: CASSPSGGPAETQYF. Written as DNA, the CDR3 is TGTGCCAGCAGCCCCAGCGGGGGGCCAGCAGAGACCCAGTACTTC.

This chain joins TRBV4-2 and TRBJ1-6; a possible D gene is TRBD1 (6 bases). Germline V gives CDR1 LGHNA, CDR2 YNFKEQ. There are 18 residues in the CDR3. V lost 0 bases, J lost 7 bases, and 19 bases lay in between. For the CDR3, the DNA is TGTGCCAGCAGCCAAGATCCCATTGCGGGGGGGCGAAATTCACCCCTCCACTTT. Translating gives CASSQDPIAGGRNSPLHF.

The chain joins TRBV24-1 to TRBJ2-2; D not certain. The CDR3 sequence is 13 residues long. Trimming took off 7 bases at V and 5 bases at J, with 10 bases between the two ends. CDR1 is KGHDR and CDR2 is SFDVKD in the germline V gene. The CDR3 spells CATSLPVTGELFF. Written as DNA, the CDR3 is TGTGCCACCAGCCTCCCCGTAACCGGGGAGCTGTTTTTT.